This TCR beta chain was observed in a study of OX40 agonist ivuxolimab in advanced cancers. About the full investigation: The costimulatory receptor OX40 (CD134) was targeted by ivuxolimab, a fully human IgG2 agonistic monoclonal antibody. Peripheral TCRbeta sequencing aimed to test whether ivuxolimab altered TCR sequence diversity and caused clonal T-cell expansion. Intravenous ivuxolimab was administered to patients every 2 weeks at six dose levels: 0.01, 0.1, 0.3, 1.5, 3 and 10 mg/kg. Prior anti-PD-1, anti-PD-L1 or anti-CTLA-4 therapy was permitted, and about two fifths of dose-escalation patients had received checkpoint inhibitors. A male proportion of roughly 85% and a mean age of 60 years, ranging from 23 to 79, were recorded for the dose-escalation cohort. Partial responses occurred in three dose-escalation patients, of whom one had hepatocellular carcinoma and two had cutaneous melanoma. The paper describes the monotherapy dose-escalation part (N ≈ 50 patients) of the phase I trial of ivuxolimab. Of the 50 to 55 dose-escalation patients, hepatocellular carcinoma was present in about 20, melanoma in approximately 15, renal cell carcinoma in 9 and head and neck cancer in 9.

The paper as a whole reports these results and caveats: The antigen specificity of the clonally expanded peripheral T cells was not determined. Partial responders in the 0.1-3.0 mg/kg groups had among the lowest normalized peripheral clonal expansion, especially among CD8+ T cells. At doses from 0.1 to 3.0 mg/kg, clonal expansion was seen in both CD4+ and CD8+ blood T cells between baseline and week 6. After ivuxolimab, more expanded clones were found on average in CD8+ T cells than in CD4+ T cells. Low levels of normalized T-cell clonal expansion were also seen in some patients who did not respond.

The trial excluded patients who had a history of autoimmune disease or who were on systemic immunosuppression. In every dose cohort, peripheral blood was drawn for TCR sequencing at baseline, cycle 4 day 1, and cycle 7 day 1. Samples were obtained from an open-label, multicenter, first-in-human phase I dose-escalation trial of ivuxolimab. The trial enrolled adults with locally advanced or metastatic head and neck squamous cell, hepatocellular, melanoma or renal cell carcinoma. Before TCR sequencing, CD4+ T cells and CD8+ T cells from peripheral blood were sorted into separate populations. From its cysteine to its phenylalanine, the CDR3 spans 15 amino acids. The only DNA kept is the CDR3, 45 bases in frame from the first base. Trimming accounts for 6 bases at V and 2 bases at J, while the number of junction bases matched to no gene is 8. In the germline V gene, CDR1 corresponds to KGHSH and CDR2 to LQKENI.

About this clone: No antigen is known for it. The record has no base qualities; no much larger clone is one base away.

For sequencing of the TCRbeta CDR3 region, genomic DNA was extracted from the sorted cells. The immunoSEQ Assay was used for sequencing of TCRbeta CDR3 regions. TCRdb took this table from immuneACCESS and kept in-frame rearrangements with V and J called. Such tables lack part of the clones; where checked against another copy, unresolved V genes explain under half of the gap, and the rest is unexplained. This sample gives approximately 82,000 clones in total; over 75% of them show up just once. In total, the top ten clones hold roughly 4.5% of the sample. This material consisted of CD4+ or CD8+ T cells sorted from blood, taken in a trial of the OX40 agonist ivuxolimab. This chain is built from TRBV18 and TRBJ2-7; 9 junctional bases match TRBD1. The source of this sequence is an adult with an advanced solid tumor such as melanoma, head and neck, liver or kidney cancer. Read as DNA, the sequence is TGTGCCAGCTCTCTCGCCGGGACAGGGCCCTACGAGCAGTACTTC. This translates into CASSLAGTGPYEQYF. The entire variable domain, with the stretches around the CDR3 drawn from the reference TRBV18 and TRBJ2-7 proteins, is NAGVMQNPRHLVRRRGQEARLRCSPMKGHSHVYWYRQLPEEGLKFMVYLQKENIIDESGMPKERFSAEFPKEGPSILRIQQVVRGDSAAYFCASSLAGTGPYEQYFGPGTRLTVT.